Listed below are T cell receptor beta chains from one sample, sequenced in a study of chemoradiotherapy in HPV16-positive cancers. TCRdb's copy holds only in-frame clones and misses some; the assay was immunoSEQ multiplex PCR. Here the sample spans tens of thousands of clones, around four fifths being singletons. The sample was blood, taken from a patient who underwent chemoradiotherapy. The receptors here all came from a human donor with HPV-associated anogenital cancer. Both conserved end residues are trimmed from each CDR3. The order of the fields is J gene, V gene, CDR3 protein.

>TRBJ1-1|TRBV11-2
ASSFGRTVGGTEAF
>TRBJ1-3|TRBV7-2
ASSLLGGGSSGNTIY
>TRBJ2-1|TRBV18
ASSPRQGAYNEQF
>TRBJ1-2|TRBV6-4
ASSDSTGGGYT
>TRBJ1-3|TRBV19
ASSIARAGNTIY
>TRBJ2-6|TRBV5-1
ASSLSPSRSGANVLT
>TRBJ1-6|TRBV27
ASSKRQGGNSPLH
>TRBJ1-5|TRBV2
ASSSSGNWNQPQH
>TRBJ1-1|TRBV5-1
ASNRALNTEAF
>TRBJ2-2|TRBV2
ASSEGQGSGELF
>TRBJ1-2|TRBV6-5
ASSFGPNYGYT
>TRBJ1-1|TRBV6-1
ASGAGVNTEAF
>TRBJ1-3|TRBV30
AWSIGGHSGNTIY
>TRBJ1-2|TRBV19
ASTTGSYGYT
>TRBJ1-2|TRBV5-5
ASSPQGGGAGYT
>TRBJ1-4|TRBV5-1
ASSLEPGRNEKLF
>TRBJ2-1|TRBV7-9
ASSLVRQSYNEQF
>TRBJ1-5|TRBV7-2
ASSLAGEAQPQH
>TRBJ2-5|TRBV21-1
ASSNDLAGQETQY
>TRBJ1-6|TRBV19
ASSAPGQGIGSPLH
>TRBJ1-1|TRBV2
ASRENRGYGNTEAF
>TRBJ1-4|TRBV28
ASRRSGGEKLF
>TRBJ1-2|TRBV5-5
ASTDRANYGYT
>TRBJ2-5|TRBV18
ASSRPSGGAAETQY
>TRBJ1-1|TRBV2
ASSEARAPLRTEAF
>TRBJ1-3|TRBV15
ATSRDLGAPGNTIY
>TRBJ1-5|TRBV23-1
ASSQSRGYGRQPQH
>TRBJ1-5|TRBV28
ASRLTGDFSNQPQH